A selection of T cell receptor beta chains follows, all from one sample in a study of shared clonotypes between healthy human individuals. The data were produced by immunoSEQ multiplex PCR, yet TCRdb's version contains in-frame clones alone and is incomplete. The sample carries millions of clones, 90% to 95% recorded once. The sequenced material came from naive CD4+ T cells sorted from blood. Receptor source: a young man in good health. Both conserved end residues are part of each CDR3. Fields, in order: D gene, clone size, V gene, J gene, CDR3 DNA, CDR3 protein. A D gene is named only where the DNA matches it firmly. The size of a clone is reported for some rows only, either as once, few or many, or as a class for expanded clones.

d_call: TRBD1
clone_size: -
v_call: TRBV2
j_call: TRBJ1-1
cdr3_nt: TGTGCCAGCAACTTACAGGGGAAGAACACTGAAGCTTTCTTT
cdr3_aa: CASNLQGKNTEAFF

d_call: TRBD2
clone_size: -
v_call: TRBV5-1
j_call: TRBJ2-7
cdr3_nt: TGCGCCAGCAGCTACTGGACTAGCGGGAGGGCCTTCGGGTCCTACGAGCAGTACTTC
cdr3_aa: CASSYWTSGRAFGSYEQYF

d_call: -
clone_size: once
v_call: TRBV6-1
j_call: TRBJ2-2
cdr3_nt: TGTGCCAGCAGTGTACCGTCCGGGGAGCTGTTTTTT
cdr3_aa: CASSVPSGELFF

d_call: TRBD2
clone_size: -
v_call: TRBV7-2
j_call: TRBJ2-5
cdr3_nt: TGTGCCAGCAGCTTAGGAGCGGGGGGGCGTTTGGGAGAGACCCAGTACTTC
cdr3_aa: CASSLGAGGRLGETQYF

d_call: TRBD1
clone_size: -
v_call: TRBV11-2
j_call: TRBJ1-2
cdr3_nt: TGTGCCAGCAGCCCAACAGGGCAGGGGGCAACCCTCTATGGCTACACCTTC
cdr3_aa: CASSPTGQGATLYGYTF

d_call: -
clone_size: few
v_call: TRBV19
j_call: TRBJ1-2
cdr3_nt: TGTGCCAGTAGTATTGCAGGGGCAGGGGGCTACACCTTC
cdr3_aa: CASSIAGAGGYTF

d_call: TRBD1
clone_size: -
v_call: TRBV18
j_call: TRBJ1-2
cdr3_nt: TGTGCCAGCTCACCCTCGGGACAGGGGGGTTATGGCTACACCTTC
cdr3_aa: CASSPSGQGGYGYTF

d_call: -
clone_size: once
v_call: TRBV30
j_call: TRBJ2-3
cdr3_nt: TGTGCCTGGAGTGTACGTCTGTCGGGAGACCCTAGCACAGATACGCAGTATTTT
cdr3_aa: CAWSVRLSGDPSTDTQYF

d_call: TRBD1
clone_size: -
v_call: TRBV5-4
j_call: TRBJ2-7
cdr3_nt: TGTGCCAGCAGCTCGGGACAGACCTACGAGCAGTACTTC
cdr3_aa: CASSSGQTYEQYF

d_call: -
clone_size: -
v_call: TRBV4-1
j_call: TRBJ1-6
cdr3_nt: TGCGCCAGCAGCCAAGACGGGGGGACGGGTAATTCACCCCTCCACTTT
cdr3_aa: CASSQDGGTGNSPLHF

d_call: TRBD1
clone_size: -
v_call: TRBV10-3
j_call: TRBJ2-7
cdr3_nt: TGTGCCATCAGTGGGTGGGACAGCTCCTACGAGCAGTACTTC
cdr3_aa: CAISGWDSSYEQYF

d_call: TRBD1
clone_size: -
v_call: TRBV7-9
j_call: TRBJ2-7
cdr3_nt: TGTGCCAGCAGTTCGACAGGGGGCTCCTACGAGCAGTACTTC
cdr3_aa: CASSSTGGSYEQYF

d_call: -
clone_size: -
v_call: TRBV6-1
j_call: TRBJ2-7
cdr3_nt: TGTGCCAGCAGTATACTAGCCTACGAGCAGTACTTC
cdr3_aa: CASSILAYEQYF

d_call: -
clone_size: -
v_call: TRBV4-1
j_call: TRBJ1-4
cdr3_nt: TGCGCCAGCAGCCAAGGAGGCAGCTTTGTGGAAAAACTGTTTTTT
cdr3_aa: CASSQGGSFVEKLFF

d_call: -
clone_size: -
v_call: TRBV29-1
j_call: TRBJ2-6
cdr3_nt: TGCAGCGTTATCCTGGGAACAGGGGCCAACGTCCTGACTTTC
cdr3_aa: CSVILGTGANVLTF

d_call: -
clone_size: few
v_call: TRBV18
j_call: TRBJ1-4
cdr3_nt: TGTGCCAGCTCACCGGTGGGACATGGAGAAAAACTGTTTTTT
cdr3_aa: CASSPVGHGEKLFF

d_call: TRBD2
clone_size: -
v_call: TRBV5-1
j_call: TRBJ2-3
cdr3_nt: TGCGCCAGCAGCTTGGCCGGGCTAGCGGGGGGCCGGGGCACAGATACGCAGTATTTT
cdr3_aa: CASSLAGLAGGRGTDTQYF

d_call: -
clone_size: -
v_call: TRBV6-1
j_call: TRBJ2-5
cdr3_nt: TGTGCCAGCAGTGAATCCTGGGCCCAAGAGACCCAGTACTTC
cdr3_aa: CASSESWAQETQYF

d_call: -
clone_size: -
v_call: TRBV10-3
j_call: TRBJ2-2
cdr3_nt: TGTGCCATCAGTCCACGACTGGACACCGGGGAGCTGTTTTTT
cdr3_aa: CAISPRLDTGELFF

d_call: TRBD1
clone_size: -
v_call: TRBV27
j_call: TRBJ2-7
cdr3_nt: TGTGCCAGCAGTCGGACCCCCGGGACAGGGAGTAGAAACCGCTACGAGCAGTACTTC
cdr3_aa: CASSRTPGTGSRNRYEQYF

d_call: TRBD2
clone_size: few
v_call: TRBV25-1
j_call: TRBJ2-1
cdr3_nt: TGTGCCAGCAGTGGGAGCGGGGGGTACAATGAGCAGTTCTTC
cdr3_aa: CASSGSGGYNEQFF

d_call: -
clone_size: -
v_call: TRBV10-3
j_call: TRBJ2-2
cdr3_nt: TGTGCCACTCAGCAAGGTGCCGGGGAGCTGTTTTTT
cdr3_aa: CATQQGAGELFF

d_call: -
clone_size: -
v_call: TRBV5-4
j_call: TRBJ2-3
cdr3_nt: TGTGCCAGCAGCTTGGACGGGGGCGGAGATACGCAGTATTTT
cdr3_aa: CASSLDGGGDTQYF

d_call: TRBD1
clone_size: once
v_call: TRBV6-5
j_call: TRBJ1-2
cdr3_nt: TGTGCCAGCAGCCCCGGGTTGGACAGGGCGAGCTACACCTTC
cdr3_aa: CASSPGLDRASYTF

d_call: -
clone_size: -
v_call: TRBV7-2
j_call: TRBJ2-5
cdr3_nt: TGTGCCAGCAGCCCACGGACAAGCCAAGAGACCCAGTACTTC
cdr3_aa: CASSPRTSQETQYF

d_call: -
clone_size: -
v_call: TRBV9
j_call: TRBJ2-3
cdr3_nt: TGTGCCAGCAGCGACCTGGGAGATACGCAGTATTTT
cdr3_aa: CASSDLGDTQYF

d_call: -
clone_size: -
v_call: TRBV4-1
j_call: TRBJ2-7
cdr3_nt: TGCGCCAGCAGCCGCCTGCCCCAGGACTCACTAGGCGGCAACGAGCAGTACTTC
cdr3_aa: CASSRLPQDSLGGNEQYF

d_call: TRBD2
clone_size: -
v_call: TRBV5-4
j_call: TRBJ2-5
cdr3_nt: TGTGCCAGCAGCCTACTAGCGGGAGGGGAGGAGACCCAGTACTTC
cdr3_aa: CASSLLAGGEETQYF

d_call: -
clone_size: -
v_call: TRBV21-1
j_call: TRBJ2-7
cdr3_nt: TGTGCCAGCGTAACGTGGGGACGGTACTCCTACGAGCAGTACTTC
cdr3_aa: CASVTWGRYSYEQYF

d_call: -
clone_size: once
v_call: TRBV11-2
j_call: TRBJ1-1
cdr3_nt: TGTGCCAGCAGCTTAGACTGGGTCGTCACTGAAGCTTTCTTT
cdr3_aa: CASSLDWVVTEAFF

d_call: -
clone_size: -
v_call: TRBV10-1
j_call: TRBJ2-2
cdr3_nt: TGCGCCAGCAGTGCAGGGAGGAACACCGGGGAGCTGTTTTTT
cdr3_aa: CASSAGRNTGELFF

d_call: -
clone_size: -
v_call: TRBV19
j_call: TRBJ1-5
cdr3_nt: TGTGCCAGTAGTACCTCCAGAGGGGGGGGGAGCAATCAGCCCCAGCATTTT
cdr3_aa: CASSTSRGGGSNQPQHF

d_call: -
clone_size: -
v_call: TRBV5-1
j_call: TRBJ2-7
cdr3_nt: TGCGCCAGCCGACCCGAGGGGGGGACTTCCTACGAGCAGTACTTC
cdr3_aa: CASRPEGGTSYEQYF

d_call: -
clone_size: -
v_call: TRBV6-1
j_call: TRBJ2-2
cdr3_nt: TGTGCCAGCAGTGAAGCTGAGGGAGGAGCCGGGGAGCTGTTTTTT
cdr3_aa: CASSEAEGGAGELFF

d_call: -
clone_size: -
v_call: TRBV4-3
j_call: TRBJ2-3
cdr3_nt: TGCGCCAGCAGCCAAGTAACGGGGATCCCAGATACGCAGTATTTT
cdr3_aa: CASSQVTGIPDTQYF

d_call: -
clone_size: -
v_call: TRBV11-2
j_call: TRBJ2-3
cdr3_nt: TGTGCCAGCAGCTTAGATAGGGGCACAGATACGCAGTATTTT
cdr3_aa: CASSLDRGTDTQYF

d_call: -
clone_size: -
v_call: TRBV6-6
j_call: TRBJ1-4
cdr3_nt: TGTGCCAGCAGTCGCACAGGTTTAGAAAAACTGTTTTTT
cdr3_aa: CASSRTGLEKLFF

d_call: -
clone_size: -
v_call: TRBV6-6
j_call: TRBJ1-3
cdr3_nt: TGTGCCAGCAGTTACCCGGAAGGTATCCACACCATATATTTT
cdr3_aa: CASSYPEGIHTIYF

d_call: TRBD2
clone_size: -
v_call: TRBV9
j_call: TRBJ2-7
cdr3_nt: TGTGCCAGCAGCGGCGAGCGGGGGGTTCCCAACGAGCAGTACTTC
cdr3_aa: CASSGERGVPNEQYF

d_call: -
clone_size: once
v_call: TRBV11-2
j_call: TRBJ1-2
cdr3_nt: TGTGCCAGCAGAATGGAGGGGGACTATGGCTACACCTTC
cdr3_aa: CASRMEGDYGYTF

d_call: -
clone_size: -
v_call: TRBV18
j_call: TRBJ2-5
cdr3_nt: TGTGCCAGCTCACCACGTAACCCCCCGGGAACAGGCCAAGAGACCCAGTACTTC
cdr3_aa: CASSPRNPPGTGQETQYF

d_call: -
clone_size: -
v_call: TRBV7-7
j_call: TRBJ2-2
cdr3_nt: TGTGCTAGCAGGGTACAGGGGAACACCGGGGAGCTGTTTTTT
cdr3_aa: CASRVQGNTGELFF